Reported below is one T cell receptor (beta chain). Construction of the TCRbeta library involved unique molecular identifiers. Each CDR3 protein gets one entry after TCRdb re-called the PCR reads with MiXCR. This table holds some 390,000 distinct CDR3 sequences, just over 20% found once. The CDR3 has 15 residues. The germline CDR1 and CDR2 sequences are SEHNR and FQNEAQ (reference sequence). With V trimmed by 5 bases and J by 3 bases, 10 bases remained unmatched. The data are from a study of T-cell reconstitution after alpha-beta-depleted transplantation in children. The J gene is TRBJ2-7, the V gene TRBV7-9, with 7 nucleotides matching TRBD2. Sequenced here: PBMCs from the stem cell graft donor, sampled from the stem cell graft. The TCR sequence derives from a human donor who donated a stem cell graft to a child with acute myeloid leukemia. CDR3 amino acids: CASSPQASGYYEQYF. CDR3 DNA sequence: TGTGCCAGCAGCCCCCAAGCTAGCGGCTACTACGAGCAGTACTTC.